This TCR beta chain was sequenced in a study of blood T cell repertoires in COVID-19. For the study at large: Some COVID-19 samples were acute and others convalescent; all came from the United States, Italy and Spain. PBMCs, B-cell-depleted T cells, or T cells were the source of the cDNA or gDNA that made up the material.

With 2 bases removed from V and 0 bases from J, the gap between germline ends came to 8 bases. Germline-derived CDR1 and CDR2 are MNHEY and SVGAGI. The CDR3 consists of 16 residues. Sequenced by immunoSEQ multiplex PCR; TCRdb stores in-frame clones only, minus some. Of around 380,000 clones listed, about 80% are singletons. J is TRBJ1-6 and V is TRBV6-5; D might be TRBD1 (6 bases). Material: peripheral blood. This sequence originates from a human donor with acute or convalescent COVID-19. The donor label of this sample is uncertain. The CDR3 spells CASSYGGASYNSPLHF. CDR3 bases: TGTGCCAGCAGTTACGGGGGCGCCTCCTATAATTCACCCCTCCACTTT.